This T cell receptor (beta chain) originates from a study of Ad26.COV2.S vaccination and SARS-CoV-2 variants. Overall study context: Recipients of Ad26.COV2.S got it intramuscularly, once or twice 56 days apart. The study's findings and limits: Vaccinees reportedly had broad spike-specific CD8+ and CD4+ T cell responses.

About this clone itself: Its cognate antigen is unknown.

Treatment specified: around 19 received Ad26.COV2.S at low or high dose, single or two shots; several received placebo; per-sample allocation not given. Samples analyzed were those drawn on day 63 after the first vaccine or placebo injection. The germline V gene has CDR1 MNHEY and CDR2 SMNVEV (reference sequence). V lost 6 bases and J 4 bases, leaving 12 bases between the germline ends. The CDR3 length is 13 residues. Measured with immunoSEQ multiplex PCR; TCRdb has only the in-frame clones, and not every one. The sample includes some 320,000 clones, about 85% of them seen just once. The starting material was peripheral blood, obtained in a trial of Ad26.COV2.S vaccine versus placebo. The J gene is TRBJ2-5, the V gene TRBV27; D is unresolved. The sequence derives from a person aged 18-60 years who received the Ad26.COV2.S COVID-19 vaccine or a placebo. CDR3 amino acids: CASSLKDRETQYF. As DNA, the CDR3 is TGTGCCAGCAGCCTGAAAGATAGAGAGACCCAGTACTTC.